These 5 T cell receptor beta chains came from one sample sequenced in a study of monozygotic twins with inflammatory bowel disease. TCRdb re-called the 5' RACE reads and shows each CDR3 protein once, DNA omitted. The data show more than 300,000 distinct CDR3 sequences, and the top ten clones hold 2.6%. Material for sequencing was blood. Receptors originate from a human donor with ulcerative colitis or Crohn's disease, or a healthy co-twin of an affected twin (not recorded which).

This chain's CDR3 is CATSRGQRGGYGYTF. The chain combines TRBV15 with TRBJ1-2. The V gene's germline CDR1 is LNHNV and CDR2 YYDKDF (reference sequence). The CDR3 loop spans 15 amino acids.

CDR3 protein: CASSLSFYGSEGDEQYF. The gene calls are TRBV5-6 and TRBJ2-7; TCRdb's D gene call, TRBD2, goes unchecked for lack of DNA. This CDR3 comprises 17 residues. Germline CDR1 is SGHDT and CDR2 is YYEEEE.

The chain combines TRBV5-1 with TRBJ2-7; lacking DNA, the TRBD1 call made by TCRdb goes unchecked. From germline, CDR1 is SGHRS and CDR2 YFSETQ. CDR3 length: 13 residues. This CDR3 is CASRGTGIYEQYF.

The chain joins TRBV4-1 to TRBJ2-7. Germline V gives CDR1 MGHRA, CDR2 YSYEKL. The CDR3 length is 13 residues. This CDR3 reads CASSQMGIYEQYF.

This chain connects TRBV7-3 to TRBJ1-1; TCRdb gives TRBD1 as the D gene, but with no DNA this cannot be confirmed. Germline V CDR1 and CDR2: SGHTA, FQGTGA. The CDR3 contains 14 residues. The CDR3 spells CASSLSGGGTEAFF.